This TCR beta chain comes out of a study of blood T cells in healthy people across ages. Germline V gene lookup returns CDR1 MNHEY and CDR2 SVGEGT. The CDR3 length is 16 residues. The V and J ends lost 6 bases and 2 bases respectively, with 14 bases between them. A second PCR, run for roughly 6 to 11 cycles, used a sample-barcoded 5' primer plus a J-beta primer mix. A single record per CDR3 protein comes from TCRdb applying MiXCR to the 5' RACE reads. Among 850,000 to 1,000,000 distinct CDR3 sequences, roughly 48% were seen once, and the ten largest hold around 15%. The sequenced sample was blood. The receptor's source is a man aged 25 to 40 in good health. V and J are TRBV6-2 or TRBV6-3 and TRBJ2-6, with no clear D. The CDR3 sequence: CASREFPAAGANVLTF. The DNA for the CDR3 is TGTGCCAGCAGGGAATTCCCCGCAGCTGGGGCCAACGTCCTGACTTTC.